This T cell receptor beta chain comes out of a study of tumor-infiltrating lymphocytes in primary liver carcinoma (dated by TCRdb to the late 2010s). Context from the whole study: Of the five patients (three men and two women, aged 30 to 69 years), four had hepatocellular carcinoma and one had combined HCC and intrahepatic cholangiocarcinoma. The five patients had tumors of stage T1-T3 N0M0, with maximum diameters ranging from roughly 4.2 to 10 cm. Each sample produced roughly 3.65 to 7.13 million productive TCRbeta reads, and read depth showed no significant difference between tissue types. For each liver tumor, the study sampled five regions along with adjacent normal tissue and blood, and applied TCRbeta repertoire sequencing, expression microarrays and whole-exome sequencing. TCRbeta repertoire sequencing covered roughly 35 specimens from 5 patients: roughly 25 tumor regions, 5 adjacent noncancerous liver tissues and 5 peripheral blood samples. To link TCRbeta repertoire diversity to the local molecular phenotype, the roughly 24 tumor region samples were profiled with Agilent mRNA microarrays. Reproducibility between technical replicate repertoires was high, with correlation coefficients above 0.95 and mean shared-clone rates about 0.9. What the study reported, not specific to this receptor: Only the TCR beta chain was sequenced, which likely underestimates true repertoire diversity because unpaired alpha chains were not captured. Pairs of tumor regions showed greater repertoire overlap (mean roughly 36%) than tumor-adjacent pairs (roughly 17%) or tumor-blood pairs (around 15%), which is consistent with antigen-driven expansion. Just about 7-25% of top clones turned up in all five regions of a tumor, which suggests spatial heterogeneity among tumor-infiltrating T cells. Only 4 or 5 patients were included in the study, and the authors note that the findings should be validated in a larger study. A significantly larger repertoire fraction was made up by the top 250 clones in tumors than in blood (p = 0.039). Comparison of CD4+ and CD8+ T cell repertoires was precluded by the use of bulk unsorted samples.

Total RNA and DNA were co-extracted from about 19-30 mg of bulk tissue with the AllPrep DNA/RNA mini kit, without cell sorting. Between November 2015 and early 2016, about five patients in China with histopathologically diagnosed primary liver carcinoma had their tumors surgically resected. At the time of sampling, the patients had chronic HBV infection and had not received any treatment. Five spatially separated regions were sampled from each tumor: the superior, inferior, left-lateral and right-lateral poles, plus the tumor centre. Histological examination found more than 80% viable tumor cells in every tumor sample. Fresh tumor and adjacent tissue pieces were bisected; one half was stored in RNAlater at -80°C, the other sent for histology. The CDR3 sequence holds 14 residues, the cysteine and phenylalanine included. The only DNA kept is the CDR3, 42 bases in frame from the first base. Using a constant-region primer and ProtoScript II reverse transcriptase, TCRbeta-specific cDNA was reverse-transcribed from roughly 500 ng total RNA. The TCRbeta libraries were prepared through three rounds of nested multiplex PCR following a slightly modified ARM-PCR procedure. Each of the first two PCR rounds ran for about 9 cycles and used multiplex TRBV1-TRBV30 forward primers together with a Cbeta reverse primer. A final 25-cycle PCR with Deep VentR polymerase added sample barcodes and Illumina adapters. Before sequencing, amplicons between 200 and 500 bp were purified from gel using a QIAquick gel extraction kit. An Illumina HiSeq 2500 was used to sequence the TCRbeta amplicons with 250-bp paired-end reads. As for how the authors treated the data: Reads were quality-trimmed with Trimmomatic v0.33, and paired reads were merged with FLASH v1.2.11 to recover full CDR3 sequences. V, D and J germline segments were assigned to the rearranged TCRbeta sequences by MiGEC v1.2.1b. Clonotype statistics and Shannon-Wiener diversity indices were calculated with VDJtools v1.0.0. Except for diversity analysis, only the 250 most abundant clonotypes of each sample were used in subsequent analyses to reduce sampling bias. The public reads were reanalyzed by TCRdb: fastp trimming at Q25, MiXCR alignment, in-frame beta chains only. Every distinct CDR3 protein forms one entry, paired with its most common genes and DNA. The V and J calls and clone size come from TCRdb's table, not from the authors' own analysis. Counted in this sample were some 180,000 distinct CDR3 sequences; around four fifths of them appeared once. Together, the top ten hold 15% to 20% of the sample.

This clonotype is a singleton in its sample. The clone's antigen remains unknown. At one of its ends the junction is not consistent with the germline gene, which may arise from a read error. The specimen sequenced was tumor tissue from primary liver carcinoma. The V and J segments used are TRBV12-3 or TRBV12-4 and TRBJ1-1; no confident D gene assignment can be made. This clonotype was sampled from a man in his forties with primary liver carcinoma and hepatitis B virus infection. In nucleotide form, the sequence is TGTGCCAGCAGGTCTTCCGATGCGAACACTGAAGATTTCTTT. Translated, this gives CASRSSDANTEDFF.